In this sample, the clone carrying this T cell receptor beta chain turned up a few times. No antigen is known for it. The CDR3 runs to 11 residues. The ends were cut back, 1 base at V and 5 bases at J, with 3 bases in the middle. Germline assignment: CDR1 SGHRS and CDR2 YFSETQ. Primers: 60 Vbeta forward and 13 Jbeta reverse. TCRdb's table, derived via immunoSEQ multiplex PCR, lists solely in-frame clones and lacks some. Of about 93,000 clones in the sample, about 78% were seen once. The data were taken from a study of cytomegalovirus exposure and HLA in healthy donors. General study points: It emerged from a later analysis that several of the most significant clusters appeared to be linked to common viral pathogens. Most TCR sequences were uncommon, yet certain public TCRs appeared in many donors.

The TCR was taken from a woman aged 40 to 50 in good health and CMV-seronegative. Sequencing was carried out using PBMCs. This chain links TRBV5-1 with TRBJ2-5; D ambiguous. CDR3 region: CASSLSETQYF. The CDR3 bases are TGCGCCAGCAGCTTGAGCGAGACCCAGTACTTC.